This T cell receptor (beta chain) was sequenced in a study of CD8 T cells in ankylosing spondylitis. TCR beta libraries were made by quantitative 5'-RACE with molecular barcodes. MiXCR, applied by TCRdb to the 5' RACE reads, yields one record per CDR3 protein. The table shows some 450,000 distinct CDR3 sequences, with over 15% occurring only once. As to this clonotype: What it binds is not known.

Study-level points and caveats: Reportedly, matched ankylosing spondylitis synovial fluid was significantly enriched for disease-linked clones. Several of the motif variants were reported before in synovial fluid and blood from reactive arthritis. It appeared that ankylosing spondylitis blood was characterized by a TCR beta motif of several highly homologous variants.

Sequencing input: blood, either unsorted or a sorted T cell fraction (not recorded which). This sequence was found in a male donor with ankylosing spondylitis.

The CDR3 loop reads CASSLGLAGDRGDTQYF. DNA for the CDR3: TGCGCCAGCAGCTTGGGCCTAGCGGGAGATCGGGGAGATACGCAGTATTTT. The chain joins TRBV5-1 to TRBJ2-3, with TRBD2 matching 10 bases. Germline assignment: CDR1 SGHRS and CDR2 YFSETQ. There are 17 residues in the CDR3. With V trimmed by 0 bases and J by 5 bases, 9 bases remained unmatched.